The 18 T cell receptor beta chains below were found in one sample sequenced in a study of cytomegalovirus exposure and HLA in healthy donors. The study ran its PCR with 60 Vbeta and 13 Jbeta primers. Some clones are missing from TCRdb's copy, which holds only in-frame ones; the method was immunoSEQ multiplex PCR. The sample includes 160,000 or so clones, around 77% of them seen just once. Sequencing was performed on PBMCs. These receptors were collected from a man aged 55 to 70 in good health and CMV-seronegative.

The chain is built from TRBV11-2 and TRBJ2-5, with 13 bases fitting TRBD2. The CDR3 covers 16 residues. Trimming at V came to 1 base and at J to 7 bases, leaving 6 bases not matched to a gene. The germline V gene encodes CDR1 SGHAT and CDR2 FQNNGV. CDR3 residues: CASSLGLAGGSGTQYF. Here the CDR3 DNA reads TGTGCCAGCAGCTTAGGACTAGCGGGAGGTTCGGGGACCCAGTACTTC.

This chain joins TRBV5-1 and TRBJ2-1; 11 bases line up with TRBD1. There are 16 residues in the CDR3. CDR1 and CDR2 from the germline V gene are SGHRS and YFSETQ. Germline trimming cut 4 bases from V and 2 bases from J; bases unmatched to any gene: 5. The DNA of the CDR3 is TGCGCCAGCAGCCTGGGGACAGGGGGGGCCTACAATGAGCAGTTCTTC. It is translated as CASSLGTGGAYNEQFF. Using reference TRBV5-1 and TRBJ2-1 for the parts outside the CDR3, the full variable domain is KAGVTQTPRYLIKTRGQQVTLSCSPISGHRSVSWYQQTPGQGLQFLFEYFSETQRNKGNFPGRFSGRQFSNSRSEMNVSTLELGDSALYLCASSLGTGGAYNEQFFGPGTRLTVL.

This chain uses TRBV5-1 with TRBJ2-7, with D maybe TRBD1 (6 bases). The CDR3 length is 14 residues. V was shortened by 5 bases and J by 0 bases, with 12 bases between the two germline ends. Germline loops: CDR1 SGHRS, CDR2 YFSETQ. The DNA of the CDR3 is TGCGCCAGCAGTTTCGACAGGAGCTCCTACGAGCAGTACTTC. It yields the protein CASSFDRSSYEQYF.

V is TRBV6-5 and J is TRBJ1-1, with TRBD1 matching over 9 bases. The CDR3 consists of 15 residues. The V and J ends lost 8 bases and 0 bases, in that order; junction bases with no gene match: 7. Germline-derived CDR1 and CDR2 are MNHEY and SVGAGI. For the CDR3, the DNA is TGTGCCAGCGGCATACAGGGGGCCATGAACACTGAAGCTTTCTTT. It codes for CASGIQGAMNTEAFF.

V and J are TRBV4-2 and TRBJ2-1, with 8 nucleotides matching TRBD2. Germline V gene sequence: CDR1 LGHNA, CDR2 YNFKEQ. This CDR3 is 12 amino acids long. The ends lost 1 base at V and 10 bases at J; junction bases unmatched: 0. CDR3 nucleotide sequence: TGTGCCAGCAGCCAAGCGGGAGGGGAGCAGTTCTTC. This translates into CASSQAGGEQFF.

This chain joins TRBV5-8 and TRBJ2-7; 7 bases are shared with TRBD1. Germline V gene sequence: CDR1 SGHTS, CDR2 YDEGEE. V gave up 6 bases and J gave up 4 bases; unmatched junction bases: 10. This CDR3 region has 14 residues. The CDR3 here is CASTWGGRGYEQYF. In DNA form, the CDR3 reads TGTGCCAGCACCTGGGGCGGCAGGGGGTACGAGCAGTACTTC. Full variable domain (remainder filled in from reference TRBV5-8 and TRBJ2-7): EAGVTQSPTHLIKTRGQQATLRCSPISGHTSVYWYQQALGLGLQFLLWYDEGEERNRGNFPPRFSGRQFPNYSSELNVNALELEDSALYLCASTWGGRGYEQYFGPGTRLTVT.

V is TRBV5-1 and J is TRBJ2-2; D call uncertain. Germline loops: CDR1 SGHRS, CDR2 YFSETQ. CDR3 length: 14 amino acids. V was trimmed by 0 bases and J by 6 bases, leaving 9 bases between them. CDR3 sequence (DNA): TGCGCCAGCAGCTTGGCCCAGGTGGCCGGGGAGCTGTTTTTT. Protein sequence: CASSLAQVAGELFF.

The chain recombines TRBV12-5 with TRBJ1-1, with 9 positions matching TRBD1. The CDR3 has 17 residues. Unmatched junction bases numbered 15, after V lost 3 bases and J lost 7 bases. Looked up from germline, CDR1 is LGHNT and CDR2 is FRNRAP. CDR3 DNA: TGTGCTAGTGGTTTTAACCGGGACAGGGTAGTACTTGGTGAAGCTTTCTTT. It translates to CASGFNRDRVVLGEAFF.

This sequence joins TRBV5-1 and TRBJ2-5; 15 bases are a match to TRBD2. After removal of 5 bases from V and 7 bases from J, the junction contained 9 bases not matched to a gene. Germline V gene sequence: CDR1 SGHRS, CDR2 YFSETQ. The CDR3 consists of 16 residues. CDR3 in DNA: TGCGCCAGCAGTTTACCGGGACTAGCGGGAGGAATGACCCAGTACTTC. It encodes CASSLPGLAGGMTQYF.

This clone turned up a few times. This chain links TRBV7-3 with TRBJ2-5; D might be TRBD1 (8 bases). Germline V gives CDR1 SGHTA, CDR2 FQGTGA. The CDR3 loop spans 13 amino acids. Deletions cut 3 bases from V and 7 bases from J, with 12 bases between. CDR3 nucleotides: TGTGCCAGCAGCTTTACAGGGGGGGGGACCCAGTACTTC. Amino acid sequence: CASSFTGGGTQYF.

The CDR3 protein is CASISAGVSKTQYF. CDR3 bases: TGTGCCAGCATCTCGGCGGGAGTGAGTAAGACCCAGTACTTC. The chain recombines TRBV28 with TRBJ2-5; TRBD2 matches 7 bases. The CDR3 is 14 amino acids. CDR1 and CDR2 from the germline V gene are MDHEN and SYDVKM. V gave up 7 bases and J gave up 6 bases; unmatched junction bases: 11.

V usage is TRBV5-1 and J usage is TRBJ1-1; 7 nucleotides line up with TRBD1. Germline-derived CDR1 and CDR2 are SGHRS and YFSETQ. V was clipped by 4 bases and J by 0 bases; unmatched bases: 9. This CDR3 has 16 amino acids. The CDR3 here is CASSLRDSSMNTEAFF. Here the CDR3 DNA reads TGCGCCAGCAGCCTCCGGGACAGTTCGATGAACACTGAAGCTTTCTTT.

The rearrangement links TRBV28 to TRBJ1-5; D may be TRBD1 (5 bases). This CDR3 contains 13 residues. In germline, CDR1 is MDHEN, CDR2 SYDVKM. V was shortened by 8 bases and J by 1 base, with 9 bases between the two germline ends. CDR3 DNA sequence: TGTGCCAGCGCGGGGGAGAGCAATCAGCCCCAGCATTTT. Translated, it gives CASAGESNQPQHF.

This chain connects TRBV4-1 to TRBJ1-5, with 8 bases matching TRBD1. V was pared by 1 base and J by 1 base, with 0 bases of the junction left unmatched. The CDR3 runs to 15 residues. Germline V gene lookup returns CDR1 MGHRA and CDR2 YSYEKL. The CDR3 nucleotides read TGCGCCAGCAGCCAAGGGACAGGGAGCAATCAGCCCCAGCATTTT. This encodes CASSQGTGSNQPQHF.

The CDR3 nucleotides read TGTGCCAGCAGCTTGCAAGCGGGAGGTCACCACGAGCAGTACTTC. Translation: CASSLQAGGHHEQYF. The chain has TRBV5-4 and TRBJ2-7, with 9 bases fitting TRBD2. The CDR3 has 15 residues. Germline V lookup: CDR1 SGHNT, CDR2 YYREEE (reference sequence). The V gene end was trimmed by 1 base and the J gene end by 5 bases; junction bases not matched to a gene: 7.

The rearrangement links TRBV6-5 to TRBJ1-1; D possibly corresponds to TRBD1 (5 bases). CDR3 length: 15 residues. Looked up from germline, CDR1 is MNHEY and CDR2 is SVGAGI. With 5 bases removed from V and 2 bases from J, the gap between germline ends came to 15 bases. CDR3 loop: CASSPPGSQNTEAFF. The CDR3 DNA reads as TGTGCCAGCAGTCCCCCAGGGTCCCAAAACACTGAAGCTTTCTTT.

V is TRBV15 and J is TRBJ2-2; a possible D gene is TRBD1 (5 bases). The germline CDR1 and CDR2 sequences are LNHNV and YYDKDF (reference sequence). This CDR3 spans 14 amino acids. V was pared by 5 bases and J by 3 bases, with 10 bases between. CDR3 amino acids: CATSLDRHTGELFF. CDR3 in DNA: TGTGCCACCAGCCTAGACAGACACACCGGGGAGCTGTTTTTT.

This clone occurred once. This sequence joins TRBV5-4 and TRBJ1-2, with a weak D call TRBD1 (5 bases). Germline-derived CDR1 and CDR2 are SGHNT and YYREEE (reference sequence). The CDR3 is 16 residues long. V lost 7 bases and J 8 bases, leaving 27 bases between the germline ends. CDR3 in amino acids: CASQAGRGPTGLGYTF. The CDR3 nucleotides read TGTGCCAGCCAAGCTGGGCGGGGCCCCACTGGGTTAGGCTACACCTTC.